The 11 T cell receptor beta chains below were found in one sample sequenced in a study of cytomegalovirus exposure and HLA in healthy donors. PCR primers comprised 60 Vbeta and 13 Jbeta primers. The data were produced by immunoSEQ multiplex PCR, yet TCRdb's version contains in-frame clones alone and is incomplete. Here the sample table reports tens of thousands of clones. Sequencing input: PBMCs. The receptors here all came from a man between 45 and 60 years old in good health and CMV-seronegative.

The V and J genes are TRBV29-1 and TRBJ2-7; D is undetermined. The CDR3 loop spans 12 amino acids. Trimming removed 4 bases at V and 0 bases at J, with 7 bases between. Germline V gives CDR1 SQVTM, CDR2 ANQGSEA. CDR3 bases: TGCAGCGTTGTGGTTAGCTCCTACGAGCAGTACTTC. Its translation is CSVVVSSYEQYF.

The CDR3 spells CASSKGGTGGKETQYF. CDR3 sequence (DNA): TGTGCCAGTAGTAAAGGGGGGACAGGGGGTAAAGAGACCCAGTACTTC. The V call is TRBV19, the J call TRBJ2-5; 11 bases are shared with TRBD1. Germline CDR1 is LNHDA and CDR2 is SQIVND (reference sequence). With 4 bases clipped from V and 3 bases from J, the junction kept 7 bases outside the gene matches. CDR3 length: 16 residues.

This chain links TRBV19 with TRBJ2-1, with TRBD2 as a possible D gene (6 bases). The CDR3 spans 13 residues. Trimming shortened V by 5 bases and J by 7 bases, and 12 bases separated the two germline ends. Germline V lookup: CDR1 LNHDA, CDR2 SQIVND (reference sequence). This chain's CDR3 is CASSGGRGNEQFF. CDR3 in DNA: TGTGCCAGTAGTGGAGGGAGAGGGAATGAGCAGTTCTTC.

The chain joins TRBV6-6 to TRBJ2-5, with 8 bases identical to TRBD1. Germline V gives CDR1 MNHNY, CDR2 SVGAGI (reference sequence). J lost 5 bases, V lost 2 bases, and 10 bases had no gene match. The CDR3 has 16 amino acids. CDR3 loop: CASSYPRTGFSETQYF. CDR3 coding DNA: TGTGCCAGCAGTTACCCAAGGACAGGGTTTAGCGAGACCCAGTACTTC.

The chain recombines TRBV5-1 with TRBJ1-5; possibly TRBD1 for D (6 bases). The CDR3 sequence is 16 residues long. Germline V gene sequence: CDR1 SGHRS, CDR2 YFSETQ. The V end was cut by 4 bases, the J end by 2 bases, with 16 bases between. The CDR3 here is CASSPVAGGRNQPQHF. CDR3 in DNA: TGCGCCAGCAGCCCGGTAGCTGGGGGCCGCAATCAGCCCCAGCATTTT.

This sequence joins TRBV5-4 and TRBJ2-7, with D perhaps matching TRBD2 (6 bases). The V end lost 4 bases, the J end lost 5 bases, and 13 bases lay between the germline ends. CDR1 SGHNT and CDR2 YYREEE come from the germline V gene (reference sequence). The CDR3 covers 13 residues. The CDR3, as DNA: TGTGCCAGCAGCATCCAGGGACTGGACGAGCAGTACTTC. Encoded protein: CASSIQGLDEQYF.

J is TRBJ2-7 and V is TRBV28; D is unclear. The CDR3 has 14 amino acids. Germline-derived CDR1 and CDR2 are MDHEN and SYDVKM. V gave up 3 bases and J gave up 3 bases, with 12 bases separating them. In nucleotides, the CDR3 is TGTGCCAGCAGTTTCGACGACTTACTCTACGAGCAGTACTTC. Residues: CASSFDDLLYEQYF.

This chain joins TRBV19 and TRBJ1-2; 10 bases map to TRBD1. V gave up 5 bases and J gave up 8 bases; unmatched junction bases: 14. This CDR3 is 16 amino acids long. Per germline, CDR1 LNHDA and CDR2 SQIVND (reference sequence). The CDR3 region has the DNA TGTGCCAGTAGTCGTCACTTGGGGGACAGGGGACAAGGCTACACCTTC. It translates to CASSRHLGDRGQGYTF.

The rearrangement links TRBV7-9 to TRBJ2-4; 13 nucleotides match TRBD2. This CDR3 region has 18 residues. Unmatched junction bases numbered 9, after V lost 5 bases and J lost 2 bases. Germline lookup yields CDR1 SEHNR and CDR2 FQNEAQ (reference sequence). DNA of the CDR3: TGTGCCAGCAGCAAACTAGCGGGGGGGCCCGTTTCCAAAAACATTCAGTACTTC. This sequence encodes CASSKLAGGPVSKNIQYF.

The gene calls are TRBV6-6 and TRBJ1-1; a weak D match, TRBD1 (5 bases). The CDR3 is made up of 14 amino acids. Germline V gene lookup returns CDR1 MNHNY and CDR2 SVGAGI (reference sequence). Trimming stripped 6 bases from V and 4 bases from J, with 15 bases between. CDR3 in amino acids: CASSPAGPITEAFF. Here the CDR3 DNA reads TGTGCCAGCAGCCCCGCGGGGCCAATCACTGAAGCTTTCTTT.

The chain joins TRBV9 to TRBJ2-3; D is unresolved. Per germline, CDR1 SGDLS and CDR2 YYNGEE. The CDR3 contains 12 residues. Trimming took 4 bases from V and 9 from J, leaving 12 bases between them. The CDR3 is CASSLDWRTQYF. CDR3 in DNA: TGTGCCAGCAGCCTTGACTGGCGGACGCAGTATTTT. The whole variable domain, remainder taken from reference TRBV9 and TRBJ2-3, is DSGVTQTPKHLITATGQRVTLRCSPRSGDLSVYWYQQSLDQGLQFLIQYYNGEERAKGNILERFSAQQFPDLHSELNLSSLELGDSALYFCASSLDWRTQYFGPGTRLTVL.